These T cell receptor beta chains were read from a single sample in a study of PD-L1 blockade in urothelial cancer. Clones were sequenced by immunoSEQ multiplex PCR, and TCRdb holds only the in-frame ones, with some missing. The sample comprises about 80,000 clones, approximately 86% of which are singletons, and more than 6.5% rests with the top ten. This specimen consisted of PBMCs, obtained around atezolizumab (anti-PD-L1) treatment. These TCRs come from a man aged 35 to 55 with urothelial cancer. CDR3s include the opening cysteine and the closing phenylalanine or tryptophan. The D gene is left open where the match is weak. Rows may omit the clone size; those that give it use once, few, many or a size class.

- | TRBJ2-7 | - | TRBV4-1 | CASSQGLRGPYEQYF | TGCGCCAGCAGCCAAGGGCTCCGAGGCCCTTACGAGCAGTACTTC
- | TRBJ2-1 | TRBD2 | TRBV5-5 | CASNLGQGRTSGVNEQFF | TGTGCCAGCAACCTCGGACAGGGGAGGACTAGCGGGGTCAATGAGCAGTTCTTC
- | TRBJ2-3 | - | TRBV9 | CASAQGGSTDTQYF | TGTGCCAGCGCACAGGGAGGGAGCACAGATACGCAGTATTTT
- | TRBJ2-3 | - | TRBV14 | CASSRRLGTDTQYF | TGTGCCAGCAGCCGCCGACTTGGCACAGATACGCAGTATTTT
once | TRBJ2-3 | - | TRBV5-4 | CASSFSSVDTQYF | TGTGCCAGCAGCTTCTCCTCAGTAGATACGCAGTATTTT
- | TRBJ2-7 | - | TRBV28 | CASSLGNRYYEQYF | TGTGCCAGCAGTTTAGGTAACAGATACTACGAGCAGTACTTC
- | TRBJ1-1 | - | TRBV29-1 | CSVAQVNTEAFF | TGCAGCGTTGCGCAGGTGAACACTGAAGCTTTCTTT
- | TRBJ2-7 | - | TRBV11-1 | CASSSKLKYEQYF | TGTGCCAGCAGCTCGAAACTAAAGTACGAGCAGTACTTC
- | TRBJ2-1 | TRBD2 | TRBV28 | CASSSGFRGAYNEQFF | TGTGCCAGCAGCTCAGGGTTCCGGGGGGCCTACAATGAGCAGTTCTTC
once | TRBJ1-2 | - | TRBV7-9 | CASSSSGTPGEYGYTF | TGTGCCAGCAGCTCCTCCGGGACACCAGGGGAGTATGGCTACACCTTC
- | TRBJ2-1 | - | TRBV27 | CASTKGAGYDEQFF | TGTGCCAGCACTAAAGGGGCAGGGTACGATGAGCAGTTCTTC
- | TRBJ2-4 | TRBD2 | TRBV4-1 | CASSQEVASGGRTDIQYF | TGCGCCAGCAGCCAAGAGGTGGCTAGCGGAGGCCGTACGGACATTCAGTACTTC
- | TRBJ2-5 | - | TRBV30 | CAWSVRGGPSETQYF | TGTGCCTGGAGTGTAAGGGGAGGCCCGAGTGAGACCCAGTACTTC
- | TRBJ2-5 | TRBD1 | TRBV2 | CASSPNRGQETQYF | TGTGCCAGCAGTCCAAACAGGGGCCAAGAGACCCAGTACTTC
- | TRBJ2-5 | TRBD1 | TRBV18 | CASSPRGPFTQETQYF | TGTGCCAGCTCACCGAGGGGGCCGTTCACCCAAGAGACCCAGTACTTC
- | TRBJ1-1 | - | TRBV5-1 | CASSAPGYEAFF | TGCGCCAGCAGCGCCCCGGGTTATGAAGCTTTCTTT
- | TRBJ2-1 | TRBD1 | TRBV30 | CAWFPGTGAYNEQFF | TGTGCCTGGTTCCCCGGGACAGGGGCATACAATGAGCAGTTCTTC
- | TRBJ1-4 | - | TRBV7-9 | CASSIDGRRGGEKLFF | TGTGCCAGCAGCATAGACGGGAGACGCGGAGGTGAAAAACTGTTTTTT
once | TRBJ1-2 | TRBD1 | TRBV28 | CASNGASGTGHYGYTF | TGTGCCAGCAATGGGGCCTCCGGGACAGGGCACTATGGCTACACCTTC
- | TRBJ2-7 | TRBD2 | TRBV28 | CATGLAGNEQYF | TGTGCCACGGGACTAGCGGGAAACGAGCAGTACTTC
- | TRBJ2-2 | - | TRBV5-4 | CASSLARGTGELFF | TGTGCCAGCAGCTTGGCCAGAGGGACCGGGGAGCTGTTTTTT
- | TRBJ1-5 | - | TRBV18 | CASSQRQAVREVQHF | TGTGCCAGCTCCCAGCGACAGGCGGTTCGTGAGGTCCAGCATTTT
- | TRBJ2-7 | TRBD2 | TRBV6-1 | CASSEMTSGTSEQYF | TGTGCCAGCAGTGAAATGACTAGCGGGACATCCGAGCAGTACTTC